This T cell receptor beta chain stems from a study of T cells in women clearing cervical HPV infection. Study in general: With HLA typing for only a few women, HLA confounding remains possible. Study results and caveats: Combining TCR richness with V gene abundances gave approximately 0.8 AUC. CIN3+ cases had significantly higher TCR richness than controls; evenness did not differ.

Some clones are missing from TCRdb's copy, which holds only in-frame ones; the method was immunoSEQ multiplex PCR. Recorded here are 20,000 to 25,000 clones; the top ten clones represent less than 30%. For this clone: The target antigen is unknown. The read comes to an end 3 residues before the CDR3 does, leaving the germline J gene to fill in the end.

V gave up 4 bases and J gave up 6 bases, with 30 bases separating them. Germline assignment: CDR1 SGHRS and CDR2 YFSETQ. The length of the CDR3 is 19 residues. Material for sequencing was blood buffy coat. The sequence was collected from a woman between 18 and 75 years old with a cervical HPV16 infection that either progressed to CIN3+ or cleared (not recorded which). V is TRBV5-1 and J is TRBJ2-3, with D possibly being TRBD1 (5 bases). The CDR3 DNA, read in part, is TGCGCCAGCAGCGTAGTTGGGGCCAGGGTTTCCCCTTCATCGGATACG. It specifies CASSVVGARVSPSSDT. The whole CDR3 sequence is CASSVVGARVSPSSDTQYF.